The rows below give T cell receptor beta chains drawn from one sample of a study of T cells in Graves' hyperthyroidism and ophthalmopathy. TCRdb re-called the multiplex PCR reads through MiXCR, storing one row per CDR3 protein. The profile covers 350,000 or so distinct CDR3 sequences, with around a sixth appearing a single time and 15% to 17% taken by the ten largest. Sequencing used blood. These TCRs come from a woman between 40 and 50 years old with Graves' ophthalmopathy. The CDR3 runs from the conserved cysteine through the conserved F or W. A D gene is named only where the DNA matches it firmly. Clone size is given for some rows only: seen once, a few or many times, or a class if the clone is expanded.

j_call | clone_size | v_call | d_call | cdr3_nt | cdr3_aa
TRBJ2-3 | . | TRBV10-3 | . | TGTGCCATCACCAGGACCGGAAACACAGATACGCAGTATTTT | CAITRTGNTDTQYF
TRBJ2-7 | many | TRBV2 | . | TGTGCCAGCAGTAATACCCAGGGGCGGGCCTACGAGCAGTACTTC | CASSNTQGRAYEQYF
TRBJ1-3 | many | TRBV19 | . | TGTGCCAGTAGTATAGCAGCCTCTGGAAACACCATATATTTT | CASSIAASGNTIYF
TRBJ1-1 | many | TRBV19 | . | TGTGCCAGTAGTCTACGGGGCGCAGTGAACACTGAAGCTTTCTTT | CASSLRGAVNTEAFF
TRBJ2-2 | many | TRBV2 | . | TGTGCCAGCGGAGCGGGACACCTGAACACCGGGGAGCTGTTTTTT | CASGAGHLNTGELFF
TRBJ1-1 | . | TRBV12-3/TRBV12-4 | . | TGTGCCAGCAGAAGTCGAGGCCAAGCTTTCTTT | CASRSRGQAFF
TRBJ1-5 | many | TRBV15 | TRBD1 | TGTGCCACCAGCAGAAATAGGGACAGATATCAGCCCCAGCATTTT | CATSRNRDRYQPQHF
TRBJ1-5 | many | TRBV7-9 | . | TGTGCCAGCAGCTTAGGTCAGTCGCCGTATGACAATCAGCCCCAGCATTTT | CASSLGQSPYDNQPQHF
TRBJ2-5 | many | TRBV25-1 | . | TGTGCCAGCAGTGTAACAGGGGAGACCCAGTACTTC | CASSVTGETQYF
TRBJ2-4 | . | TRBV12-3/TRBV12-4 | . | TGTGCCAGCAGCCCCCCCCGGGACGGGATCATTCAGTACTTC | CASSPPRDGIIQYF
TRBJ2-7 | . | TRBV10-3 | . | TGTGCCATCAGTAAGGGGATAGACAGAACATACTACGAGCAGTACTTC | CAISKGIDRTYYEQYF
TRBJ2-7 | many | TRBV10-3 | TRBD2 | TGTGCCATCAGTGAGGGACTAGCGCGAAACTACGAGCAGTACTTC | CAISEGLARNYEQYF
TRBJ2-7 | many | TRBV30 | TRBD2 | TGTGCCTGGGCCGGACTAGCGGCTTTGGGGGAGCAGTACTTC | CAWAGLAALGEQYF
TRBJ1-5 | many | TRBV12-3/TRBV12-4 | . | TGTGCCAGCAGTCCCTCGTTTAGCAATCAGCCCCAGCATTTT | CASSPSFSNQPQHF
TRBJ2-2 | many | TRBV12-3/TRBV12-4 | TRBD2 | TGTGCCAGCAAATTCGGGAGGACGAACACCGGGGAGCTGTTTTTT | CASKFGRTNTGELFF
TRBJ1-3 | many | TRBV20-1 | . | TGCAGTGCTAATATAGGGTCTGGAAACACCATATATTTT | CSANIGSGNTIYF